Listed here are 28 T cell receptor beta chains from one sample, sequenced in a study of monozygotic twins with inflammatory bowel disease (dated by TCRdb to the late 2010s). The library was generated by 5' RACE. TCRdb lists the instrument as Illumina HiSeq 2500. Once TCRdb had reprocessed the reads, it stored one entry per CDR3 protein sequence and supplied no DNA. This sample's table lists under 350,000 distinct CDR3 sequences. The top ten clones comprise over 5.5% of the sample. Sequences were obtained from blood. These receptors were taken from a human donor with ulcerative colitis or Crohn's disease, or a healthy co-twin of an affected twin (not recorded which).

V usage is TRBV7-8 and J usage is TRBJ1-5; TCRdb picks TRBD1, but there is no DNA to check that call. The CDR3 totals 14 residues. Looked up from germline, CDR1 is SGHVS and CDR2 is FQNEAQ. Here the CDR3 reads CASSSLRDFQPQHF.

CDR3 loop: CASSPLLRQETQYF. The chain uses TRBV18 and TRBJ2-5. From germline, CDR1 is KGHSH and CDR2 LQKENI. This CDR3 is built from 14 residues.

V usage is TRBV7-9 and J usage is TRBJ2-3; TCRdb outputs TRBD1, but without DNA this stays unchecked. This CDR3 is 16 amino acids long. Germline CDR1 is SEHNR and CDR2 is FQNEAQ (reference sequence). The CDR3 loop reads CASSLDPGQGTDTQYF.

The chain couples TRBV12-5 to TRBJ2-7; with no DNA, the TCRdb D assignment of TRBD2 cannot be verified. The CDR3 extends over 19 amino acids. In germline, CDR1 is LGHNT, CDR2 FRNRAP. CDR3 protein: CASGLVPFSPALAGHEQYF. Variable domain in full (rest from reference TRBV12-5 and TRBJ2-7): DARVTQTPRHKVTEMGQEVTMRCQPILGHNTVFWYRQTMMQGLELLAYFRNRAPLDDSGMPKDRFSAEMPDATLATLKIQPSEPRDSAVYFCASGLVPFSPALAGHEQYFGPGTRLTVT.

The chain couples TRBV10-3 to TRBJ2-3; with no DNA, the TCRdb D assignment of TRBD2 cannot be verified. The CDR3 has 18 residues. Germline loops: CDR1 ENHRY, CDR2 SYGVKD. The CDR3 loop is CAISPYRPLARRTDTQYF.

The chain carries TRBV7-6 and TRBJ2-7; TCRdb's D gene call, TRBD2, goes unchecked for lack of DNA. This CDR3 has 14 amino acids. The germline V gene encodes CDR1 SGHVS and CDR2 FNYEAQ. CDR3 protein: CASSPDSPFYEQYF.

The V and J genes are TRBV7-9 and TRBJ1-5. The CDR3 loop spans 16 amino acids. Germline assignment: CDR1 SEHNR and CDR2 FQNEAQ (reference sequence). The CDR3 is CASSHTWGEGNQPQHF.

CDR3 residues: CSARGNPEAFF. The V gene is TRBV20-1, the J gene TRBJ1-1. The germline CDR1 and CDR2 sequences are DFQATT and SNEGSKA (reference sequence). This CDR3 comprises 11 residues.

The chain uses TRBV2 and TRBJ2-3; the TCRdb call, TRBD2, lacks DNA for checking. The CDR3 has 16 amino acids. Germline V gene lookup returns CDR1 SNHLY and CDR2 FYNNEI. The CDR3 region is CASSEAGTRGPDTQYF.

The gene calls are TRBV28 and TRBJ1-2; TCRdb selects TRBD1, and the lack of DNA leaves this call unchecked. Germline CDR1 MDHEN, CDR2 SYDVKM. This CDR3 comprises 14 residues. The CDR3 here is CASSVTGDPYGYTF.

The chain is built from TRBV7-6 and TRBJ2-7; the TRBD1 assignment by TCRdb is unverifiable without DNA. CDR1 and CDR2 from the germline V gene are SGHVS and FNYEAQ. This CDR3 has 13 amino acids. This CDR3 reads CASSLDVRYEQYF.

This chain uses TRBV6-2 or TRBV6-3 with TRBJ2-1; TCRdb's D call, TRBD1, is unchecked because there is no DNA. The V gene's germline CDR1 is MNHEY and CDR2 SVGEGT. CDR3 length equals 17 residues. The CDR3 spells CASSLSPRGARVVEQFF.

The rearrangement links TRBV30 to TRBJ2-1; without DNA, the TCRdb call of TRBD2 cannot be checked. The germline CDR1 and CDR2 sequences are GTSNPN and SVGIG (reference sequence). The CDR3 totals 23 residues. The CDR3: CAWGGQGAFTGTSGGLISHEQFF. The whole variable domain, remainder taken from reference TRBV30 and TRBJ2-1, is SQTIHQWPATLVQPVGSPLSLECTVEGTSNPNLYWYRQAAGRGLQLLFYSVGIGQISSEVPQNLSASRPQDRQFILSSKKLLLSDSGFYLCAWGGQGAFTGTSGGLISHEQFFGPGTRLTVL.

This chain connects TRBV20-1 to TRBJ1-1; lacking DNA, the TRBD1 call made by TCRdb goes unchecked. The CDR3 length is 13 residues. CDR1 and CDR2 (germline): DFQATT, SNEGSKA (reference sequence). CDR3 in amino acids: CSARRTENTEAFF.

CDR3 amino acids: CASSFSGLGRGYTF. The chain joins TRBV7-2 to TRBJ1-2. CDR1 and CDR2 from the germline V gene are SGHTA and FQGNSA. The CDR3 covers 14 residues.

The rearrangement uses TRBV7-9 and TRBJ2-5; TCRdb outputs TRBD2, but without DNA this stays unchecked. The length of the CDR3 is 17 residues. Germline values: CDR1 SEHNR, CDR2 FQNEAQ (reference sequence). The CDR3: CASSFETSGVYQETQYF.

The V gene is TRBV7-2, the J gene TRBJ2-6. The germline V gene has CDR1 SGHTA and CDR2 FQGNSA. The CDR3 extends over 15 amino acids. CDR3 loop: CASSFQGSGANVLTF.

The chain employs TRBV6-5 and TRBJ2-4; as DNA is missing, the TRBD1 call by TCRdb cannot be tested. This CDR3 has 12 residues. Per the germline V gene, CDR1 is MNHEY and CDR2 is SVGAGI. The CDR3 reads CASSPQGNIQYF.

The rearrangement joins TRBV25-1 to TRBJ1-5. The CDR3 consists of 14 residues. In germline, CDR1 is MGHDK, CDR2 SYGVNS. The CDR3 region is CASSEQAFNQPQHF.

The chain employs TRBV7-2 and TRBJ2-1; checking the TCRdb D call of TRBD2 is not possible without DNA. The CDR3 loop spans 14 amino acids. The germline CDR1 and CDR2 sequences are SGHTA and FQGNSA. The CDR3 loop is CASSLDPRRDEQFF.

The chain uses TRBV5-1 and TRBJ1-5. CDR1 and CDR2 from the germline V gene are SGHRS and YFSETQ. This CDR3 is built from 15 residues. CDR3: CASSLDTGYNQPQHF.

V usage is TRBV9 and J usage is TRBJ2-1; as DNA is missing, the TRBD2 call by TCRdb cannot be tested. The germline V gene encodes CDR1 SGDLS and CDR2 YYNGEE. CDR3 length equals 13 residues. CDR3: CASGPSGGNEQFF. Supplemented by reference TRBV9 and TRBJ2-1, the full variable domain reads DSGVTQTPKHLITATGQRVTLRCSPRSGDLSVYWYQQSLDQGLQFLIQYYNGEERAKGNILERFSAQQFPDLHSELNLSSLELGDSALYFCASGPSGGNEQFFGPGTRLTVL.

The V gene is TRBV7-9, the J gene TRBJ1-6; the D call from TCRdb, TRBD1, cannot be confirmed without DNA. This CDR3 has 15 amino acids. Germline-derived CDR1 and CDR2 are SEHNR and FQNEAQ (reference sequence). The CDR3 sequence: CASSGTGAPFSPLHF.

V gene TRBV11-1 combines with J gene TRBJ2-3; the TRBD1 assignment by TCRdb is unverifiable without DNA. The CDR3 spans 20 residues. Germline-derived CDR1 and CDR2 are SGHAT and FQDESV (reference sequence). The CDR3: CASSLLTRWGGEPSTDTQYF.

The chain carries TRBV5-1 and TRBJ2-1; TCRdb returns TRBD1, unconfirmable since there is no DNA. Germline V lookup: CDR1 SGHRS, CDR2 YFSETQ. There are 16 residues in the CDR3. CDR3 amino acids: CASSWAGGQGNNEQFF.

This rearrangement joins TRBV20-1 to TRBJ1-4; checking the TCRdb D call of TRBD1 is not possible without DNA. The germline V gene encodes CDR1 DFQATT and CDR2 SNEGSKA (reference sequence). CDR3 size: 12 residues. The CDR3 is CSATSDREKLFF.

This chain uses TRBV4-2 with TRBJ1-1; TCRdb returns TRBD1, unconfirmable since there is no DNA. The CDR3 spans 14 residues. Germline-derived CDR1 and CDR2 are LGHNA and YNFKEQ. CDR3 sequence: CASSQVPGDTEAFF.

The CDR3 sequence: CASSFLPGDYEQYF. The chain couples TRBV28 to TRBJ2-7; TCRdb's D call of TRBD1 is untestable without DNA. This CDR3 is 14 amino acids long. The germline gives CDR1 MDHEN, CDR2 SYDVKM.